These 5 T cell receptor beta chains came from one sample sequenced in a study of blood T cell repertoires in COVID-19. TCRdb keeps only in-frame clones here, not all; method: immunoSEQ multiplex PCR. The sample contains around 250,000 clones, approximately 83% of which appear only once. Specimen: PBMCs or T cells enriched from blood (not recorded which). Receptors originate from a woman aged 50 to 60 who had recovered from COVID-19.

The chain carries TRBV2 and TRBJ2-1; 9 nucleotides agree with TRBD2. V dropped 7 bases and J dropped 5; count of bases not matched to a gene: 9. Germline V lookup: CDR1 SNHLY, CDR2 FYNNEI. This CDR3 is built from 15 residues. The CDR3 sequence: CASNSLAGWDNEQFF. The CDR3 DNA sequence: TGTGCCAGCAATTCCCTAGCGGGGTGGGACAATGAGCAGTTCTTC.

The rearrangement links TRBV4-2 to TRBJ2-1; 12 bases align to TRBD2. V trimming: 0 bases; J trimming: 2 bases; junction bases outside the gene matches: 2. Per the germline V gene, CDR1 is LGHNA and CDR2 is YNFKEQ. CDR3 length: 17 residues. The CDR3 loop is CASSQDRTSGTYNEQFF. Here the CDR3 DNA reads TGTGCCAGCAGCCAAGACCGGACTAGCGGGACCTACAATGAGCAGTTCTTC.

This clone was counted a single time. This sequence joins TRBV5-6 and TRBJ1-6; D remains ambiguous. In germline, CDR1 is SGHDT, CDR2 YYEEEE. The V and J ends lost 3 bases and 7 bases respectively, with 8 bases between them. The CDR3 is made up of 13 amino acids. The CDR3 DNA sequence: TGTGCCAGCAGCTGGACGGGGAATTCACCCCTCCACTTT. As protein: CASSWTGNSPLHF.

The V gene is TRBV28, the J gene TRBJ2-1; D is unclear. The V gene lost 7 bases and the J gene lost 0 bases, with 10 bases spanning the gap. This CDR3 is built from 14 residues. The germline CDR1 and CDR2 sequences are MDHEN and SYDVKM. In DNA, the CDR3 is TGTGCCAGCAACACATACAGCTCCTACAATGAGCAGTTCTTC. This sequence encodes CASNTYSSYNEQFF.

The V gene is TRBV9, the J gene TRBJ2-3; 9 bases align to TRBD2. The V segment lost 3 bases and the J segment 3 bases; nucleotides outside the gene matches: 2. The CDR3 length is 14 residues. Looked up from germline, CDR1 is SGDLS and CDR2 is YYNGEE. CDR3 sequence (DNA): TGTGCCAGCAGCGCGGGACTAGCAACAGATACGCAGTATTTT. Protein sequence: CASSAGLATDTQYF.